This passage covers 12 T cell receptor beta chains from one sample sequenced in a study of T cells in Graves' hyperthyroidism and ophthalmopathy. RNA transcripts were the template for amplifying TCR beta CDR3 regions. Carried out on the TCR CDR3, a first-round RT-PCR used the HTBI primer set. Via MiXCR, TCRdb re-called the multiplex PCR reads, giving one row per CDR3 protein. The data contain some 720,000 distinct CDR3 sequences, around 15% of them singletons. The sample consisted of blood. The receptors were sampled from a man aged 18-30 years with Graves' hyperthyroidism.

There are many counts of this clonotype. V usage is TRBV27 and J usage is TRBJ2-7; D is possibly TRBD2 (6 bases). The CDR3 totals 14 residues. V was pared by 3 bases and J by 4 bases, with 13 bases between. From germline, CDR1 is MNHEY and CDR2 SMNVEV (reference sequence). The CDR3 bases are TGTGCCAGCAGTTTCGGGGGACCCTTTTACGAGCAGTACTTC. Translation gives CASSFGGPFYEQYF.

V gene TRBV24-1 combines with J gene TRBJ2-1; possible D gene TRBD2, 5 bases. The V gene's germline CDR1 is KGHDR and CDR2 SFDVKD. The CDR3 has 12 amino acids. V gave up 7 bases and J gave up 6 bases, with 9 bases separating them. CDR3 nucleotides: TGTGCCACCAGCCCTAGCAGCAATGAGCAGTTCTTC. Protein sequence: CATSPSSNEQFF.

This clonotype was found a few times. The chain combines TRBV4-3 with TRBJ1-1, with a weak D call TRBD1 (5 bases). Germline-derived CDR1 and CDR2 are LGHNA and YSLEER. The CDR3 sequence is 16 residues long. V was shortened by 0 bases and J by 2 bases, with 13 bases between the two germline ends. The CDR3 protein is CASSQDWGSLNTEAFF. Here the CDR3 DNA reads TGCGCCAGCAGCCAAGACTGGGGCTCACTCAACACTGAAGCTTTCTTT.

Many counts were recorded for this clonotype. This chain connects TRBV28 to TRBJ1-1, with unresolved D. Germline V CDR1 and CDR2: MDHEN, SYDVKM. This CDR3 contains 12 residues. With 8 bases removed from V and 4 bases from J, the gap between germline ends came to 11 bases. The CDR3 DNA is TGTGCCAGCCACAACATGCTCACTGAAGCTTTCTTT. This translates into CASHNMLTEAFF. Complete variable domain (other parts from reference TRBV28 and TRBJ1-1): DVKVTQSSRYLVKRTGEKVFLECVQDMDHENMFWYRQDPGLGLRLIYFSYDVKMKEKGDIPEGYSVSREKKERFSLILESASTNQTSMYLCASHNMLTEAFFGQGTRLTVV.

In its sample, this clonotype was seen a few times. CDR3 protein: CSADSRLAGGYEQYF. In DNA, the CDR3 is TGCAGTGCTGACTCCAGACTAGCGGGAGGGTACGAGCAGTACTTC. The rearrangement joins TRBV20-1 to TRBJ2-7; 14 bases agree with TRBD2. This CDR3 is built from 15 residues. V lost 5 bases to trimming and J lost 4 bases; unmatched junction nucleotides: 7. The V gene's germline CDR1 is DFQATT and CDR2 SNEGSKA (reference sequence).

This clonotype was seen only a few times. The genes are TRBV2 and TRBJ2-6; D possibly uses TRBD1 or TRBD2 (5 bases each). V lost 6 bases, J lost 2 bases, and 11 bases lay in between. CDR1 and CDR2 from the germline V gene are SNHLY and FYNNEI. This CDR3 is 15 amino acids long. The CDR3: CASREGLTGANVLTF. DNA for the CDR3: TGTGCCAGCAGAGAGGGGCTTACTGGGGCCAACGTCCTGACTTTC.

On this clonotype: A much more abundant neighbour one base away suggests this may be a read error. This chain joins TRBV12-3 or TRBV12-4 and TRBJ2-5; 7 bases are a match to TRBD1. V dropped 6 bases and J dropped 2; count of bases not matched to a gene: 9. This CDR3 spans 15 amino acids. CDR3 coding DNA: TGTGCCAGCAGCGGGACAGATTACGTACAAGAGACCCAGTACTTC. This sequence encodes CASSGTDYVQETQYF.

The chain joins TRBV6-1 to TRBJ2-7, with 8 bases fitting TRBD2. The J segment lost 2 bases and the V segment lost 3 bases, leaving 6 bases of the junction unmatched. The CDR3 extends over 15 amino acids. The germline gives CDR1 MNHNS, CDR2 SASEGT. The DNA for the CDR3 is TGTGCCAGCAGTGAGGGCGGGAGGCCCCCCTACGAGCAGTACTTC. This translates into CASSEGGRPPYEQYF.

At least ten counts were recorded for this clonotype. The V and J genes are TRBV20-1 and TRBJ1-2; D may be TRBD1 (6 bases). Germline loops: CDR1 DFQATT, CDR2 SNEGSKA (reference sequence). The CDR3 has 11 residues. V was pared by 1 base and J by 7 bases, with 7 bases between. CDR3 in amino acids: CSARGGPGYTF. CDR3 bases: TGCAGTGCTAGAGGGGGGCCTGGCTACACCTTC.

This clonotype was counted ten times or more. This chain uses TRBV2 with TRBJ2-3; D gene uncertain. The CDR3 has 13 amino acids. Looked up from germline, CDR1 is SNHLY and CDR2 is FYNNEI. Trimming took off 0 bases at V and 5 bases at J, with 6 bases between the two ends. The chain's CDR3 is CASSEAPRDTQYF. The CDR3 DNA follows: TGTGCCAGCAGTGAAGCGCCTAGAGATACGCAGTATTTT.

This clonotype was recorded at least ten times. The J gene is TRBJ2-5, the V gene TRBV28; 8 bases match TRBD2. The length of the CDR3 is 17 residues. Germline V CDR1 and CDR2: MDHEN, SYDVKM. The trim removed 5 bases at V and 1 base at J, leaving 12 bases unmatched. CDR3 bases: TGTGCCAGCAGTCCCCGACCCGGGAGGGGGTTCCAAGAGACCCAGTACTTC. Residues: CASSPRPGRGFQETQYF.

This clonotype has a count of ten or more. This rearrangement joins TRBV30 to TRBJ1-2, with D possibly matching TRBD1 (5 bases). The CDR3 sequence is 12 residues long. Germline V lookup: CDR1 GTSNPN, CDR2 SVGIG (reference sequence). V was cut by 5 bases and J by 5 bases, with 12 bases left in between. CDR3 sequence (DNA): TGTGCCTGGGTCGGACAAGCTTATGGCTACACCTTC. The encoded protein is CAWVGQAYGYTF.